This T cell receptor beta chain was observed in a study of cytomegalovirus exposure and HLA in healthy donors. The CDR3 sequence is 16 residues long. V lost 1 base and J lost 4; bases outside the gene matches: 8. From germline, CDR1 is MNHEY and CDR2 SVGAGI. 13 Jbeta primers and 60 Vbeta primers were used for the PCR. In the authors' workflow: A later analysis counted roughly 74 million unique TCR beta chains, about 10 million shared. The protocol was immunoSEQ multiplex PCR, while the TCRdb copy is restricted to in-frame clones and leaves out a portion. D and trimming come from the DNA, and the V and J calls and clone size come from that table. The profile shows 150,000 to 200,000 clones, around 84% of them singletons.

What was sequenced was PBMCs. The chain carries TRBV6-5 and TRBJ2-3, with 7 bases identical to TRBD2. The source of this sequence is a man between 18 and 29 years old in good health and CMV-seronegative. CDR3 coding DNA: TGTGCCAGCAGTTACTATGGCGGGAGAATCTCAGATACGCAGTATTTT. This gives the protein CASSYYGGRISDTQYF.